This entry lists 18 T cell receptor beta chains sequenced from one sample in a study of T-cell reconstitution after alpha-beta-depleted transplantation in children. Preparation of the TCRbeta library involved a method that used unique molecular identifiers. Via MiXCR, TCRdb re-called the PCR reads, giving one row per CDR3 protein. The sample carries hundreds of thousands of distinct CDR3 sequences, about 15% recorded once. The sample consisted of PBMCs from the stem cell graft donor, taken from the stem cell graft. These receptors originate from a human donor who donated a stem cell graft to a child with acute myeloid leukemia.

This clonotype was seen a handful of times. V and J are TRBV5-1 and TRBJ2-2; 7 positions agree with TRBD1. V lost 6 bases, J lost 0 bases, and 5 bases stayed unmatched. The CDR3 spans 15 residues. Germline V CDR1 and CDR2: SGHRS, YFSETQ. The CDR3 sequence: CASTPGTANTGELFF. CDR3 nucleotides: TGCGCCAGCACCCCAGGGACAGCGAACACCGGGGAGCTGTTTTTT.

This clonotype was counted many times. The rearrangement uses TRBV20-1 and TRBJ2-7, with 8 nucleotides matching TRBD1. V dropped 2 bases and J dropped 4; count of bases not matched to a gene: 7. Germline V gene data show CDR1 as DFQATT and CDR2 as SNEGSKA (reference sequence). The CDR3 consists of 14 residues. CDR3 nucleotides: TGCAGTGCTAGACGTGGACAGGGAAGGTACGAGCAGTACGTC. This translates into CSARRGQGRYEQYV.

The chain employs TRBV7-9 and TRBJ2-5, with 9 bases lining up with TRBD1. CDR1 and CDR2 from the germline V gene are SEHNR and FQNEAQ (reference sequence). This CDR3 spans 17 amino acids. V dropped 5 bases and J dropped 0; count of bases not matched to a gene: 10. CDR3 loop: CASSRTGTGNYQETQYF. As DNA, the CDR3 is TGTGCCAGCAGCCGGACCGGGACAGGGAACTACCAAGAGACCCAGTACTTC.

This clonotype was seen many times. This chain joins TRBV5-1 and TRBJ2-2; D is unresolved. This CDR3 has 15 amino acids. V gave up 0 bases and J gave up 2 bases, with 8 bases separating them. CDR1 and CDR2 (germline): SGHRS, YFSETQ. Here the CDR3 DNA reads TGCGCCAGCAGCTTGGATCTTGTCAACACCGGGGAGCTGTTTTTT. It is translated as CASSLDLVNTGELFF.

This clonotype has only a few counts. The rearrangement joins TRBV20-1 to TRBJ2-3, with TRBD1 as a possible D gene (5 bases). V shed 3 bases and J shed 6 bases, with 13 bases lying between them. Germline V lookup: CDR1 DFQATT, CDR2 SNEGSKA (reference sequence). The CDR3 runs to 13 residues. The CDR3 loop reads CSASSQGEDTQYF. CDR3 nucleotides: TGCAGTGCTAGTTCGCAGGGCGAGGATACGCAGTATTTT.

This clonotype came up many times. The chain carries TRBV20-1 and TRBJ2-1; 8 bases match TRBD2. The CDR3 has 17 amino acids. Germline V gene lookup returns CDR1 DFQATT and CDR2 SNEGSKA (reference sequence). Unmatched junction bases numbered 9, after V lost 2 bases and J lost 0 bases. The CDR3 region is CSARPHPTSGSYNEQFF. The CDR3 region has the DNA TGCAGTGCTAGACCACACCCAACTAGCGGCTCCTACAATGAGCAGTTCTTC.

This clonotype occurred many times. The J gene is TRBJ2-1, the V gene TRBV20-1; no definite D call. CDR3 length: 12 amino acids. V lost 7 bases and J 7 bases, leaving 14 bases between the germline ends. Germline CDR1 is DFQATT and CDR2 is SNEGSKA (reference sequence). The CDR3 region has the DNA TGCAGTGGTGGGCTAAGGCGAAATGAGCAGTTCTTC. This translates into CSGGLRRNEQFF.

This clonotype occurred a few times. The chain employs TRBV5-1 and TRBJ1-1; 9 bases match TRBD1. The CDR3 is made up of 15 amino acids. CDR1 is SGHRS, CDR2 YFSETQ, per germline. The J segment lost 5 bases and the V segment lost 4 bases, leaving 9 bases of the junction unmatched. In nucleotides, the CDR3 is TGCGCCAGCAGCCCCGGGACAGGGCTAGGGACTGAAGCTTTCTTT. This codes for CASSPGTGLGTEAFF.

The V gene is TRBV6-1, the J gene TRBJ2-2; no definite D call. V was clipped by 3 bases and J by 8 bases, with 16 bases between them. In germline, CDR1 is MNHNS, CDR2 SASEGT. This CDR3 is 15 amino acids long. The CDR3, as DNA: TGTGCCAGCAGTGACTATACCTCGCGCGCGGGGGAGCTGTTTTTT. Protein sequence: CASSDYTSRAGELFF.

The sample holds many counts of this clonotype. The chain couples TRBV12-3 or TRBV12-4 to TRBJ2-2; D is unresolved. The ends were cut back, 3 bases at V and 0 bases at J, with 5 bases in the middle. The CDR3 sequence is 14 residues long. CDR3: CASSFLTNTGELFF. The CDR3 DNA reads as TGTGCCAGCAGTTTTCTTACGAACACCGGGGAGCTGTTTTTT.

V usage is TRBV7-2 and J usage is TRBJ1-2; D gene uncertain. The CDR3 is made up of 12 amino acids. Germline CDR1 and CDR2: SGHTA and FQGNSA. V was trimmed by 0 bases and J by 7 bases, leaving 6 bases between them. CDR3 protein: CASSLAGSGYTF. CDR3 nucleotides: TGTGCCAGCAGCTTAGCAGGCAGTGGCTACACCTTC.

V is TRBV20-1 and J is TRBJ1-1, with 8 bases aligning to TRBD1. The CDR3 covers 13 residues. In germline, CDR1 is DFQATT, CDR2 SNEGSKA (reference sequence). V shed 6 bases and J 9 bases; nucleotides not matched to a gene: 12. CDR3 region: CSALYEDREKAFF. The CDR3 DNA follows: TGCAGTGCCTTGTATGAGGACAGGGAGAAAGCTTTCTTT.

This clonotype was observed at least ten times. The CDR3 bases are TGCAGTGCTCCGGCGATGGGCTTCACAGATACGCAGTATTTT. This encodes CSAPAMGFTDTQYF. The chain recombines TRBV20-1 with TRBJ2-3; D gene uncertain. The germline gives CDR1 DFQATT, CDR2 SNEGSKA (reference sequence). The V gene lost 5 bases and the J gene lost 2 bases, with 14 bases spanning the gap. The CDR3 runs to 14 residues.

This clonotype was found a few times. The chain carries TRBV4-1 and TRBJ2-3; 8 bases match TRBD1. Trimming took 1 base from V and 4 from J; bases not matched to a gene: 1. CDR1 and CDR2 from the germline V gene are MGHRA and YSYEKL. This CDR3 comprises 14 residues. In nucleotides, the CDR3 is TGCGCCAGCAGCCAAGTGACAGGGGCAGATACGCAGTATTTT. It encodes CASSQVTGADTQYF.

The table lists this clonotype with many counts. V is TRBV20-1 and J is TRBJ2-1; D gene ambiguous. Germline assignment: CDR1 DFQATT and CDR2 SNEGSKA (reference sequence). The V end lost 6 bases, the J end lost 6 bases, and 18 bases lay between the germline ends. The CDR3 runs 14 residues. The CDR3 DNA reads TGCAGTGCAGGGAAGTTTTGGCAGACCAATGAGCAGTTCTTC. Translated, it gives CSAGKFWQTNEQFF.

The chain couples TRBV4-2 to TRBJ2-2; D gene uncertain. The CDR3 runs to 16 residues. CDR1 and CDR2 (germline): LGHNA, YNFKEQ. Trimming took off 2 bases at V and 1 base at J, with 11 bases between the two ends. This CDR3 reads CASSQYDHGNTGELFF. CDR3 nucleotide sequence: TGTGCCAGCAGCCAATATGATCATGGGAACACCGGGGAGCTGTTTTTT.

In its sample, this clonotype was seen a few times. This rearrangement joins TRBV7-8 to TRBJ1-5; D unclear. Germline CDR1 SGHVS, CDR2 FQNEAQ. Trimming stripped 2 bases from V and 4 bases from J, with 18 bases between. The CDR3 runs to 17 residues. This chain's CDR3 is CASSLWGRGQRNQPQHF. In DNA form, the CDR3 reads TGTGCCAGCAGCTTATGGGGTAGAGGGCAACGGAATCAGCCCCAGCATTTT.

This clonotype occurred many times. The chain is built from TRBV5-6 and TRBJ2-1, with D hard to call. The CDR3 contains 19 residues. The V gene's germline CDR1 is SGHDT and CDR2 YYEEEE. Between the trimmed V and J ends, which lost 0 bases and 2 bases, there was a span of 21 bases. This CDR3 reads CASSLGILYPSSAYNEQFF. For the CDR3, the DNA is TGTGCCAGCAGCTTGGGGATACTTTATCCCTCGTCGGCCTACAATGAGCAGTTCTTC. The entire variable domain, with the rest obtained from reference TRBV5-6 and TRBJ2-1, is as follows: DAGVTQSPTHLIKTRGQQVTLRCSPKSGHDTVSWYQQALGQGPQFIFQYYEEEERQRGNFPDRFSGHQFPNYSSELNVNALLLGDSALYLCASSLGILYPSSAYNEQFFGPGTRLTVL.